This TCR beta chain was recorded in a study of shared clonotypes between healthy human individuals. Sequenced by immunoSEQ multiplex PCR; TCRdb stores in-frame clones only, minus some. Of about 2.4 million clones listed, approximately 92% are singletons. The germline gives CDR1 MDHEN, CDR2 SYDVKM. This CDR3 has 16 residues. The ends lost 7 bases at V and 3 bases at J; junction bases unmatched: 12. The chain couples TRBV28 to TRBJ2-1, with 7 positions matching TRBD1. Sequenced input: naive CD4+ T cells sorted from blood. Subset reported: CD45RA+ positively selected. This TCR derives from a young man in good health. The CDR3 DNA is TGTGCCAGCACCCCGACAGGGTCAGGGCACTACAATGAGCAGTTCTTC. Its protein is CASTPTGSGHYNEQFF.